The T cell receptor beta chain described here comes from a study of monozygotic twins with inflammatory bowel disease. Notes on the study in general: No detectable difference in repertoire similarity separated concordant from discordant twins, possibly as a result of limited power. There was no support for any single strong signal or clonotype associated with IBD.

Notes on this clonotype: The antigen is unknown.

Germline V gene data show CDR1 as DFQATT and CDR2 as SNEGSKA (reference sequence). This CDR3 is 15 amino acids long. Each sample had eight separate cDNA synthesis reactions. The unique tags termed UMIs, each holding a 6-nucleotide sample barcode, were added by means of template switching. TCRdb reprocessed the 5' RACE reads, with one entry per CDR3 protein and no DNA. The sample data list over 200,000 distinct CDR3 sequences. The TCR comes from a human donor with ulcerative colitis or Crohn's disease, or a healthy co-twin of an affected twin (not recorded which). The genes are TRBV20-1 and TRBJ1-1. The sequenced material came from blood. The chain's CDR3 is CSARDRRQGFAEAFF.